This TCR beta chain was found in a study of response to subunit inactivated influenza vaccine. Overall study results and limits: With each seasonal influenza vaccination, the authors suggested, few new T cells are recruited.

MiXCR, run by TCRdb on the RT-PCR reads, gives a single entry per CDR3 protein. Here the sample spans about half a million distinct CDR3 sequences, approximately 11% being singletons. Turning to this clonotype: The antigen is unknown.

Trimming at V came to 6 bases and at J to 2 bases, leaving 3 bases not matched to a gene. The germline CDR1 and CDR2 sequences are LGHDT and YNNKEL (reference sequence). This CDR3 has 13 residues. The input for sequencing was PBMCs from blood, taken roughly 6 weeks after vaccination. This receptor was identified in a man between 45 and 60 years old who received an inactivated influenza vaccine. This rearrangement joins TRBV3-1 to TRBJ2-5; 7 bases map to TRBD2. The CDR3 sequence: CASRAGRQETQYF. CDR3 bases: TGTGCCAGCAGAGCGGGGAGACAAGAGACCCAGTACTTC.